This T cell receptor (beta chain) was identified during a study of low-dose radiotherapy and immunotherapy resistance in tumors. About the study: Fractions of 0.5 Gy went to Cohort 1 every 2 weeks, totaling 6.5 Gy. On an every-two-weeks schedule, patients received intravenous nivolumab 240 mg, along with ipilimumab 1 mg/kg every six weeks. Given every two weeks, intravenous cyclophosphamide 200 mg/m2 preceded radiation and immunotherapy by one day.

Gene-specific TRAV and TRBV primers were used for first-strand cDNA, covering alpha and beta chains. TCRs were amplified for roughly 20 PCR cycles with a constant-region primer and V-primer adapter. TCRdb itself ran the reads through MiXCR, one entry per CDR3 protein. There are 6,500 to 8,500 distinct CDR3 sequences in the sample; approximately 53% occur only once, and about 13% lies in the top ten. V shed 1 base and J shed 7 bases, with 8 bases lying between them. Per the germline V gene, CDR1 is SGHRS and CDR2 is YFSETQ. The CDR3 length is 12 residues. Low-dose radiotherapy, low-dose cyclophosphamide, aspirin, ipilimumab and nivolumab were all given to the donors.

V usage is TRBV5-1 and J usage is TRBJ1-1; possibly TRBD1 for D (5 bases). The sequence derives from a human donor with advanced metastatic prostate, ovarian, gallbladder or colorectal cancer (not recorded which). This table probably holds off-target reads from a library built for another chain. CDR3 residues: CASSLTGLEAFF. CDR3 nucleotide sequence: TGCGCCAGCAGCTTGACAGGACTTGAAGCTTTCTTT.